This TCR beta chain was observed in a study of blood T cells in healthy people across ages. The second PCR ran roughly 6 to 12 cycles with a sample-barcoded 5' primer and J-beta primers. TCRdb reanalysed the 5' RACE reads using MiXCR and keeps one entry per CDR3 protein. Found here are approximately 1.5 million distinct CDR3 sequences, about 35% of them singletons; the top ten hold about 10%. From germline, CDR1 is MGHRA and CDR2 YSYEKL. The CDR3 is 16 amino acids. V was trimmed by 1 base and J by 2 bases, leaving 14 bases between them. Peripheral blood from each donor was collected in a volume of approximately 9.5 milliliters.

The sequenced material came from blood. J is TRBJ1-2 and V is TRBV4-1; D is ambiguous. The TCR sequence derives from a woman under 40 in good health. CDR3 DNA: TGCGCCAGCAGCCAAGTACCCAGCGGGGAGAACTATGGCTACACCTTC. Its translation is CASSQVPSGENYGYTF.